One T cell receptor beta chain is described in this entry. From the 5' RACE reads, TCRdb called clonotypes with MiXCR, one entry per CDR3 protein. The profile covers a few hundred thousand distinct CDR3 sequences, with just under 10% appearing a single time and around 3% taken by the ten largest. The source of the sample is a study of identical twins. This CDR3 is 13 amino acids long. Per germline, CDR1 LGHDT and CDR2 YNNKEL (reference sequence). Trimming took 4 bases from V and 4 from J, leaving 10 bases between them. These sequences were also reported in another study, on yellow fever vaccine responses in identical twins.

This clonotype was obtained from a woman under 30 in good health. The sample was PBMCs. The chain links TRBV3-1 to TRBJ2-5; D remains unclear. In DNA, the CDR3 is TGTGCCAGCAGCCTGGAATTCCGAGAGACCCAGTACTTC. Amino acid sequence: CASSLEFRETQYF.